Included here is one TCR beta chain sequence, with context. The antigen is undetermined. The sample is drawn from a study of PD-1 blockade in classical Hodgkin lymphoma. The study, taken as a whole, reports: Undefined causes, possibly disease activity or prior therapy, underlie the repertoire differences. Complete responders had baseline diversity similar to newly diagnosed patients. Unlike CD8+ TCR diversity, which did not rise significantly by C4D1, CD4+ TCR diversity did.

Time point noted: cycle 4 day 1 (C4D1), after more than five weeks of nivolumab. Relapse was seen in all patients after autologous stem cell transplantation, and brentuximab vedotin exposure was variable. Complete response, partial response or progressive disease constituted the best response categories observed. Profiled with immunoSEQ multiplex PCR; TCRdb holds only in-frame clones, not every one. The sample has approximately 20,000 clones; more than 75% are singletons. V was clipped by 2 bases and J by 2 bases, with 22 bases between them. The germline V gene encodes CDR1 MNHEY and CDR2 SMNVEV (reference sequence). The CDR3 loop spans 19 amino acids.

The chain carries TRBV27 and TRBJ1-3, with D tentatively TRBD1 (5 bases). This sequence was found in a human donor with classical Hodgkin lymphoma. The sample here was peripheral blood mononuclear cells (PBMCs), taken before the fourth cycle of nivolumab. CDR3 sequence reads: CASSLGPPSWGPPGNTIYF. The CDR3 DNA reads TGTGCCAGCAGTTTAGGTCCTCCCTCGTGGGGACCCCCTGGAAACACCATATATTTT.